This T cell receptor beta chain was obtained from a study of blood T cell repertoires in COVID-19. Trimming took off 10 bases at V and 5 bases at J, with 15 bases between the two ends. This CDR3 has 13 amino acids. Germline V gene sequence: CDR1 ENHRY, CDR2 SYGVKD. Individuals aged about 18 to 95 years were recruited from fewer than 25 US areas. Cohort allocation depended upon clinical history that participants reported. Recovered status in Cohort 3 required two negative PCRs, clearance, or symptom resolution. In the original analysis: Quantification of nucleated cells was approximated via reference gene primer amplification. Here immunoSEQ multiplex PCR was the method, and the copy in TCRdb shows in-frame clones only, minus some. The D gene and trimming were derived from the DNA, and the V and J assignments and clone size from that table. Of 400,000 to 450,000 clones listed, roughly nine tenths are singletons.

This chain joins TRBV10-3 and TRBJ1-5; D is ambiguous. The receptor's source is a man aged 25-45 years who had recovered from COVID-19. What was sequenced was PBMCs or T cells enriched from blood (not recorded which). CDR3 nucleotide sequence: TGTGCCACCCGCATAACTGAGGATCAGCCCCAGCATTTT. Its translation: CATRITEDQPQHF.